This TCR beta chain was profiled in a study of T cells in Graves' hyperthyroidism and ophthalmopathy. The overall study: Peripheral blood was acquired at first diagnosis, ahead of any therapy whatsoever. Study-wide findings and caveats: In blood, most of the thyroid clonotypes expanded above 0.001 were also present.

V lost 4 bases, J lost 4 bases, and 15 bases lay in between. The germline V gene has CDR1 SGHRS and CDR2 YFSETQ. This CDR3 has 15 amino acids. It was RNA transcripts that yielded the amplified TCR beta CDR3 regions. HTBI primers were used for first-round RT-PCR of the TCR CDR3. TCRdb recomputed calls from the multiplex PCR reads with MiXCR, one row per CDR3 protein. The table shows hundreds of thousands of distinct CDR3 sequences, with about 14% occurring only once. In this sample, this clonotype turned up a few times. Its antigen is undetermined. Sequenced input: blood. The sequence was collected from a woman aged 50 to 60 with Graves' ophthalmopathy. The chain is built from TRBV5-1 and TRBJ1-3, with no clear D. CDR3 coding DNA: TGCGCCAGCAGCCGTAGCTGGGAAGGGGGAAACACCATATATTTT. Translated: CASSRSWEGGNTIYF. Drawing the rest from reference TRBV5-1 and TRBJ1-3, the complete variable domain is KAGVTQTPRYLIKTRGQQVTLSCSPISGHRSVSWYQQTPGQGLQFLFEYFSETQRNKGNFPGRFSGRQFSNSRSEMNVSTLELGDSALYLCASSRSWEGGNTIYFGEGSWLTVV.